This T cell receptor (beta chain) originates from a study of T cell responses to AZD1222 COVID-19 vaccine. Study-level information: Pooled samples include second doses given at about 4 or 12 weeks. Whole-study results and caveats: In the spike-specific TCR repertoire, nearly half reportedly target unmutated variant regions. Donors in the cohort were predominantly white British and more often female, and clonal diversity was possibly underestimated.

Clones were sequenced by immunoSEQ multiplex PCR, and TCRdb holds only the in-frame ones, with some missing. The sample consists of around 160,000 clones, roughly 91% of them appearing once. The CDR3 consists of 14 residues. Looked up from germline, CDR1 is SGHRS and CDR2 is YFSETQ. Trimming stripped 4 bases from V and 4 bases from J, with 14 bases between. As concerns this clone: Its antigen remains unidentified.

The material was peripheral blood, obtained on day 0 of AZD1222 vaccination. The rearrangement joins TRBV5-1 to TRBJ1-1; no definite D call. The TCR originated in an adult in good health. CDR3 residues: CASSQHGRGTEAFF. DNA of the CDR3: TGCGCCAGCAGCCAGCATGGGCGTGGCACTGAAGCTTTCTTT. Together with reference TRBV5-1 and TRBJ1-1, the CDR3 gives the full variable domain: KAGVTQTPRYLIKTRGQQVTLSCSPISGHRSVSWYQQTPGQGLQFLFEYFSETQRNKGNFPGRFSGRQFSNSRSEMNVSTLELGDSALYLCASSQHGRGTEAFFGQGTRLTVV.